This TCR beta chain was identified in a study of low-dose radiotherapy and immunotherapy resistance in tumors. Study summary: With 1 Gy per fraction every two weeks, Cohort 2 accumulated 13 Gy across 26 weeks. One day before radiation and immunotherapy, intravenous cyclophosphamide 200 mg/m2 was administered, with this repeated every two weeks.

Each donor was administered nivolumab, ipilimumab, aspirin, low-dose cyclophosphamide and low-dose radiotherapy. Germline V CDR1 and CDR2: SGHAT, FQNNGV. V dropped 6 bases and J dropped 12 bases, with 18 bases sitting between them. The CDR3 extends over 12 amino acids. TRAV- and TRBV-specific primers primed first-strand cDNA, covering alpha and beta chains. For amplifying TCRs, the PCR ran for approximately 18 cycles with Phusion, which was used together with a constant-region primer and the adapter on the V primers. TCRdb re-derived calls from the reads in MiXCR, one entry per CDR3 protein. Among approximately 6,000 distinct CDR3 sequences listed, roughly 80% were seen once.

The rearrangement uses TRBV11-2 and TRBJ2-7; D gene uncertain. This TCR was sampled from a human donor with advanced metastatic prostate, ovarian, gallbladder or colorectal cancer (not recorded which). This table probably holds off-target reads from a library built for another chain. CDR3 nucleotides: TGTGCCAGCAGTACACCTGGGCACCGTCTGTACTTC. Protein sequence: CASSTPGHRLYF.